The 31 T cell receptor beta chains listed next were all sequenced from one sample in a study of spatial heterogeneity in lung cancer. No antigen has been identified for these receptors. Study results and limitations: Intratumoral expanded alpha and beta TCR counts were found to track tumor mutation counts.

TCRdb re-derived calls from the 5' RACE reads in MiXCR, one entry per CDR3 protein. The table has 15,000 or so distinct CDR3 sequences, under 8% seen once. Time point denoted: sample taken at primary tumor resection. Here the sequenced sample was lung tumor tissue, taken at surgery. The source is a male donor with early-stage non-small cell lung cancer.

In its sample, this clonotype was seen many times. The V and J genes are TRBV10-3 and TRBJ1-1; 11 positions match TRBD1. Germline V lookup: CDR1 ENHRY, CDR2 SYGVKD. After removal of 4 bases from V and 2 bases from J, the junction contained 0 bases not matched to a gene. This CDR3 comprises 14 residues. The CDR3, as DNA: TGTGCCATCAGTGGGACAGGGGGCAACACTGAAGCTTTCTTT. Amino acids: CAISGTGGNTEAFF.

On this clonotype: A read error may be the cause here, since a much bigger clone is one base away. The rearrangement links TRBV12-3 or TRBV12-4 to TRBJ1-4, with 8 bases fitting TRBD1. The CDR3 spans 14 residues. This CDR3 reads CTSLGTGRNEKLFF. As DNA, the CDR3 is TGTACCAGCTTAGGGACAGGCCGTAATGAAAAACTGTTTTTT.

This clonotype was counted between two and nine times. This rearrangement joins TRBV5-1 to TRBJ1-4; 8 bases align to TRBD1. The germline CDR1 and CDR2 sequences are SGHRS and YFSETQ. V shed 5 bases and J 0 bases; nucleotides not matched to a gene: 6. The CDR3 is 16 amino acids. The CDR3, as DNA: TGCGCCAGCAGAGGACAGGGTGGTACAACTAATGAAAAACTGTTTTTT. Its translation: CASRGQGGTTNEKLFF. The complete variable domain, with remaining parts taken from reference TRBV5-1 and TRBJ1-4, reads KAGVTQTPRYLIKTRGQQVTLSCSPISGHRSVSWYQQTPGQGLQFLFEYFSETQRNKGNFPGRFSGRQFSNSRSEMNVSTLELGDSALYLCASRGQGGTTNEKLFFGSGTQLSVL.

This chain links TRBV7-2 with TRBJ1-2, with a possible D match to TRBD1 (5 bases). The CDR3 has 15 residues. Germline V gene lookup returns CDR1 SGHTA and CDR2 FQGNSA. V lost 1 base to trimming and J lost 4 bases, with 13 bases between them. The DNA of the CDR3 is TGTGCCAGCAGCTTAGGATTTGGGACTGGCTATGGCTACACCTTC. This codes for CASSLGFGTGYGYTF.

The V gene is TRBV5-6, the J gene TRBJ2-1; 9 bases map to TRBD2. From germline, CDR1 is SGHDT and CDR2 YYEEEE. V lost 4 bases to trimming and J lost 12 bases; unmatched junction nucleotides: 11. This CDR3 spans 14 amino acids. The CDR3 region has the DNA TGTGCCAGCAGCCTTGGGACTAGCCGGGATTGGCAGTTCTTC. Protein: CASSLGTSRDWQFF.

The sample holds many counts of this clonotype. The gene calls are TRBV7-2 and TRBJ1-1; D uncertain. The ends were cut back, 4 bases at V and 2 bases at J, with 2 bases in the middle. Germline CDR1 reads SGHTA; CDR2 reads FQGNSA. This CDR3 has 11 residues. As DNA, the CDR3 is TGTGCCAGCAGCTCCAACACTGAAGCTTTCTTT. This codes for CASSSNTEAFF.

The gene calls are TRBV29-1 and TRBJ2-5; 8 positions match TRBD1. Germline V gives CDR1 SQVTM, CDR2 ANQGSEA. The CDR3 sequence is 13 residues long. Trimming cost V 6 bases and J 5 bases; bases outside gene matches: 8. The CDR3 here is CSVDDRGRETQYF. In nucleotides, the CDR3 is TGCAGCGTAGACGACAGGGGTCGTGAGACCCAGTACTTC.

The chain joins TRBV20-1 to TRBJ1-4; perhaps TRBD1 as D (5 bases). This CDR3 comprises 14 residues. Germline V gives CDR1 DFQATT, CDR2 SNEGSKA (reference sequence). Trimming removed 8 bases at V and 3 bases at J, with 16 bases between. CDR3 nucleotides: TGCAGTCTCTGGTCCGGGGCGGCTAATGAAAAACTGTTTTTT. It is translated as CSLWSGAANEKLFF.

This clonotype was counted many times. The rearrangement joins TRBV4-1 to TRBJ1-5; no firm D call. The CDR3 is 15 amino acids. The V gene's germline CDR1 is MGHRA and CDR2 YSYEKL. V was cut by 0 bases and J by 7 bases, with 13 bases left in between. The CDR3 protein is CASSQDPASGQPQHF. The CDR3 bases are TGCGCCAGCAGCCAAGATCCGGCAAGCGGGCAGCCCCAGCATTTT.

This clonotype showed up just a few times. The chain carries TRBV7-6 and TRBJ2-5; D is unclear. The CDR3 runs 13 residues. The V gene's germline CDR1 is SGHVS and CDR2 FNYEAQ. V dropped 3 bases and J dropped 2 bases, with 7 bases sitting between them. The CDR3 region is CASSLSRQETQYF. The CDR3 nucleotides read TGTGCCAGCAGCTTGAGTCGACAAGAGACCCAGTACTTC.

The chain couples TRBV11-2 to TRBJ2-2; 16 positions agree with TRBD2. With 5 bases clipped from V and 9 bases from J, the junction kept 6 bases outside the gene matches. Germline values: CDR1 SGHAT, CDR2 FQNNGV. The CDR3 is 16 residues long. The CDR3 spells CASSPGTSGGARELFF. CDR3 DNA: TGTGCCAGCAGCCCCGGGACTAGCGGGGGGGCCCGGGAGCTGTTTTTT. The complete variable domain, with remaining parts taken from reference TRBV11-2 and TRBJ2-2, reads EAGVAQSPRYKIIEKRQSVAFWCNPISGHATLYWYQQILGQGPKLLIQFQNNGVVDDSQLPKDRFSAERLKGVDSTLKIQPAKLEDSAVYLCASSPGTSGGARELFFGEGSRLTVL.

By proportion, this clonotype is medium-sized (0.01 to 0.1%). This chain connects TRBV7-8 to TRBJ1-4; TRBD1 matches at 11 bases. V trimming: 0 bases; J trimming: 8 bases; junction bases outside the gene matches: 8. The CDR3 loop spans 17 amino acids. Germline CDR1 is SGHVS and CDR2 is FQNEAQ. In DNA form, the CDR3 reads TGTGCCAGCAGCTTAGCGCGTGGGGACAGGGGGAACGAAAAACTGTTTTTT. Its protein product is CASSLARGDRGNEKLFF.

This clonotype was observed a few times. The J gene is TRBJ2-6, the V gene TRBV2; TRBD1 agrees at 9 bases. Germline V lookup: CDR1 SNHLY, CDR2 FYNNEI. Losses at the gene ends were 4 bases for V and 2 bases for J; bases not matched to a gene: 6. The CDR3 is 17 residues long. In nucleotides, the CDR3 is TGTGCCAGCAGTGCGGGACAGGGCCTCACTGGGGCCAACGTCCTGACTTTC. It translates to CASSAGQGLTGANVLTF.

By frequency in the sample, this clonotype is medium-sized. V usage is TRBV10-3 and J usage is TRBJ1-3, with a possible D match to TRBD1 (6 bases). V was cut by 6 bases and J by 3 bases, with 12 bases left in between. Germline V gene lookup returns CDR1 ENHRY and CDR2 SYGVKD. The CDR3 totals 14 residues. DNA for the CDR3: TGTGCCATCAGGCAACAGGGAGGTGGAAACACCATATATTTT. Translated, it gives CAIRQQGGGNTIYF.

V gene TRBV20-1 combines with J gene TRBJ2-2; D not certain. Per germline, CDR1 DFQATT and CDR2 SNEGSKA (reference sequence). CDR3 size: 12 residues. V gave up 5 bases and J gave up 5 bases, with 9 bases separating them. In nucleotides, the CDR3 is TGCAGTGCTCTAGGCCTTACCGGGGAGCTGTTTTTT. It specifies CSALGLTGELFF.

Within the sample, this clonotype is medium-sized. The genes are TRBV20-1 and TRBJ2-1, with D unresolved. Germline V gene data show CDR1 as DFQATT and CDR2 as SNEGSKA (reference sequence). Trimming shortened V by 3 bases and J by 0 bases, and 9 bases separated the two germline ends. CDR3 length: 14 amino acids. The CDR3 DNA reads as TGCAGTGCTAGTAGGCAGTTCTCCTACAATGAGCAGTTCTTC. As protein: CSASRQFSYNEQFF.

This clonotype was found many times. This chain links TRBV5-1 with TRBJ1-2; possibly TRBD1 for D (5 bases). Germline CDR1 and CDR2: SGHRS and YFSETQ. The germline V and J ends were trimmed by 0 bases and 5 bases, with 14 bases remaining between them. The CDR3 has 15 residues. In DNA form, the CDR3 reads TGCGCCAGCAGCTTGGCCTTGGGGCTGGATTATGGCTACACCTTC. It is translated as CASSLALGLDYGYTF.

The V gene is TRBV6-5, the J gene TRBJ2-5; D is tentatively TRBD1 or TRBD2 (5 bases each). This CDR3 spans 15 amino acids. Germline loops: CDR1 MNHEY, CDR2 SVGAGI. The germline V and J ends were trimmed by 4 bases and 7 bases, with 19 bases remaining between them. CDR3 DNA sequence: TGTGCCAGCAGTTCCGGACACGGGGATGTTGTGACCCAGTACTTC. This sequence encodes CASSSGHGDVVTQYF.

This clonotype was counted ten times or more. The genes are TRBV7-2 and TRBJ1-5, with a possible D match to TRBD1 (5 bases). The V and J ends lost 4 bases and 3 bases respectively, with 7 bases between them. Germline-derived CDR1 and CDR2 are SGHTA and FQGNSA. The CDR3 covers 13 residues. Here the CDR3 DNA reads TGTGCCAGCAGCTCGGGACCCAATCAGCCCCAGCATTTT. Its translation is CASSSGPNQPQHF.

This clonotype was observed many times. CDR3 region: CASSFLAGLPRDEQYF. CDR3 nucleotide sequence: TGTGCCAGCAGCTTTTTAGCGGGACTCCCCCGGGACGAGCAGTACTTC. V is TRBV7-6 and J is TRBJ2-7; TRBD2 matches 8 bases. This CDR3 has 16 amino acids. V lost 3 bases and J lost 5; bases outside the gene matches: 12. Per germline, CDR1 SGHVS and CDR2 FNYEAQ.

The J gene is TRBJ2-3, the V gene TRBV4-2; 12 positions agree with TRBD2. Germline trimming cut 4 bases from V and 0 bases from J; bases unmatched to any gene: 5. Germline loops: CDR1 LGHNA, CDR2 YNFKEQ. The CDR3 spans 17 residues. The DNA of the CDR3 is TGTGCCAGCAGCCCCGTGGGACTAGCGGGCAGCACAGATACGCAGTATTTT. Its translation is CASSPVGLAGSTDTQYF.

The sample holds many counts of this clonotype. The chain combines TRBV28 with TRBJ2-5; the match to TRBD1 covers 7 bases. Germline V gene sequence: CDR1 MDHEN, CDR2 SYDVKM. The ends lost 4 bases at V and 4 bases at J; junction bases unmatched: 0. This CDR3 is built from 12 residues. The CDR3 coding sequence is TGTGCCAGCAGTTACAGGGGAGAGACCCAGTACTTC. Translating it yields CASSYRGETQYF.

This clonotype is medium-sized within its sample. The chain joins TRBV6-5 to TRBJ1-5; the D gene is possibly TRBD1 (5 bases). V lost 5 bases and J lost 5, with 13 bases in between. This CDR3 spans 14 amino acids. Germline V gene data show CDR1 as MNHEY and CDR2 as SVGAGI. As DNA, the CDR3 is TGTGCCAGCAGTCCCGGGAGGGGCCATCAGCCCCAGCATTTT. This encodes CASSPGRGHQPQHF.

This chain links TRBV24-1 with TRBJ2-6, with TRBD1 matching over 7 bases. Germline-derived CDR1 and CDR2 are KGHDR and SFDVKD. The CDR3 totals 16 residues. V trimming: 5 bases; J trimming: 3 bases; junction bases outside the gene matches: 6. CDR3 sequence: CATSGTGAYGANVLTF. CDR3 DNA: TGTGCCACCAGTGGTACAGGGGCTTATGGGGCCAACGTCCTGACTTTC.

This clonotype showed up many times. The chain combines TRBV19 with TRBJ1-2, with a tentative D call TRBD1 (5 bases). This CDR3 has 15 residues. From germline, CDR1 is LNHDA and CDR2 SQIVND (reference sequence). V shed 3 bases and J shed 1 base, with 12 bases lying between them. CDR3 loop: CASSIRGIGNYGYTF. CDR3 DNA sequence: TGTGCCAGTAGTATCCGGGGGATTGGTAACTATGGCTACACCTTC.

This clonotype was detected a few times. V usage is TRBV20-1 and J usage is TRBJ2-3; 9 nucleotides match TRBD2. The CDR3 consists of 16 residues. CDR1 is DFQATT, CDR2 SNEGSKA, per germline (reference sequence). With V trimmed by 0 bases and J by 2 bases, 6 bases remained unmatched. CDR3 nucleotides: TGCAGTGCTAGAGATCAGACTAGCGGTCTCACAGATACGCAGTATTTT. This encodes CSARDQTSGLTDTQYF.

This clonotype was detected ten times or more. V and J are TRBV20-1 and TRBJ1-1; possible D gene TRBD1, 5 bases. CDR3 length equals 14 residues. CDR1 and CDR2 (germline): DFQATT, SNEGSKA (reference sequence). The V end was cut by 6 bases, the J end by 4 bases, with 18 bases between. CDR3 nucleotides: TGCAGTGCCAAGGAGGGGACCCGAGTCACTGAAGCTTTCTTT. Translating it yields CSAKEGTRVTEAFF.

The J gene is TRBJ2-2, the V gene TRBV10-3; D might be TRBD2 (5 bases). V lost 10 bases and J lost 6, with 15 bases in between. The CDR3 totals 13 residues. The germline CDR1 and CDR2 sequences are ENHRY and SYGVKD. DNA of the CDR3: TGTGCCAGCAGCCATACTAGTCCCGGGGAGCTGTTTTTT. This encodes CASSHTSPGELFF.

This clonotype was detected many times. This chain uses TRBV5-1 with TRBJ2-5; D ambiguous. The V gene lost 4 bases and the J gene lost 2 bases, with 15 bases spanning the gap. This CDR3 has 15 amino acids. CDR1 is SGHRS, CDR2 YFSETQ, per germline. CDR3 sequence: CASSVGTIAQETQYF. DNA for the CDR3: TGCGCCAGCAGCGTCGGTACGATCGCGCAAGAGACCCAGTACTTC.

On this clonotype itself: It may be a read error: a sequence one base away is much more abundant. CDR3 loop: CSARDPLLNKGFGYTF. CDR3 DNA sequence: TGCAGTGCTAGAGACCCGCTACTAAACAAGGGCTTTGGCTACACCTTC. The rearrangement joins TRBV20-1 to TRBJ1-2, with no clear D. CDR1 is DFQATT and CDR2 is SNEGSKA in the germline V gene (reference sequence). Trimming removed 0 bases at V and 7 bases at J, with 21 bases between. The CDR3 contains 16 residues.

As concerns this clonotype: Compared with germline, one end of the junction differs, possibly owing to a read error. The chain links TRBV9 to TRBJ2-1, with no clear D. From germline, CDR1 is SGDLS and CDR2 YYNGEE. This CDR3 has 13 amino acids. The CDR3 sequence: CASSVATINKQFF. The CDR3 DNA follows: TGTGCCAGCAGCGTGGCCACGATCAATAAGCAGTTCTTC. The full variable domain, with the rest looked up from reference TRBV9 and TRBJ2-1, is DSGVTQTPKHLITATGQRVTLRCSPRSGDLSVYWYQQSLDQGLQFLIQYYNGEERAKGNILERFSAQQFPDLHSELNLSSLELGDSALYFCASSVATINKQFFGPGTRLTVL.